The 10 T cell receptor beta chains listed next were all sequenced from one sample in a study of blood T cell repertoires in COVID-19 (dated by TCRdb to 2018 to 2021). The library was generated by the immunoSEQ multiplex PCR assay. TCRdb carries this immuneACCESS record with in-frame sequences only. Its versions omit some clonotypes, under half of them owing to an unresolved V gene in the studies checked, with the rest unexplained. For this sample the table gives around 270,000 clones, of which about 89% were detected only once. Together, the top ten hold about 4.6% of the sample. Material for sequencing was peripheral blood. These receptors were obtained from a man in his forties with acute or convalescent COVID-19.

This chain uses TRBV5-1 with TRBJ2-2; D perhaps matches TRBD2 (6 bases). Germline CDR1 is SGHRS and CDR2 is YFSETQ. The CDR3 sequence is 15 residues long. With 5 bases removed from V and 6 bases from J, the gap between germline ends came to 17 bases. The CDR3, as DNA: TGCGCCAGCAGGGCGGGGCCTCACAAACCCGGGGAGCTGTTTTTT. Its protein is CASRAGPHKPGELFF.

V and J are TRBV19 and TRBJ2-7; D unresolved. Germline CDR1 and CDR2: LNHDA and SQIVND (reference sequence). This CDR3 is 13 amino acids long. V lost 0 bases and J lost 2, with 5 bases in between. CDR3 loop: CASSIELTYEQYF. The DNA for the CDR3 is TGTGCCAGTAGTATAGAACTCACCTACGAGCAGTACTTC.

On this clone itself: One end of the junction fails to match germline, which may point to a read error. The chain employs TRBV5-4 and TRBJ2-1, with 9 bases aligning to TRBD1. Germline values: CDR1 SGHNT, CDR2 YYREEE (reference sequence). CDR3 length equals 15 residues. DNA for the CDR3: TGTGCCAGCAGGTTGGACAGGGGCGCTTACAATGAGCAGTTCTTC. It yields the protein CASRLDRGAYNEQFF.

V usage is TRBV7-9 and J usage is TRBJ1-6; 10 bases map to TRBD1. The V gene's germline CDR1 is SEHNR and CDR2 FQNEAQ (reference sequence). CDR3 length equals 15 residues. V lost 5 bases, J lost 11 bases, and 9 bases stayed unmatched. CDR3 sequence reads: CASSPGTGVGAPLHF. CDR3 DNA sequence: TGTGCCAGCAGCCCCGGGACAGGGGTTGGGGCACCCCTCCACTTT.

The chain links TRBV7-9 to TRBJ2-2; 10 bases fit TRBD2. The CDR3 is 14 amino acids. The germline V gene encodes CDR1 SEHNR and CDR2 FQNEAQ (reference sequence). The V and J ends lost 2 bases and 9 bases, in that order; junction bases with no gene match: 3. The CDR3 here is CASSLPGLARELFF. The CDR3 region has the DNA TGTGCCAGCAGCTTACCGGGACTAGCGAGGGAGCTGTTTTTT.

The chain uses TRBV7-8 and TRBJ1-6; D perhaps matches TRBD1 (5 bases). Germline V lookup: CDR1 SGHVS, CDR2 FQNEAQ. V was clipped by 6 bases and J by 5 bases, with 11 bases between them. The CDR3 is 14 amino acids. The CDR3: CASRWGRDNSPLHF. In DNA, the CDR3 is TGTGCCAGCAGATGGGGGAGGGATAATTCACCCCTCCACTTT.

This chain joins TRBV29-1 and TRBJ1-1; D is unresolved. The V and J ends lost 7 bases and 1 base respectively, with 4 bases between them. CDR1 is SQVTM, CDR2 ANQGSEA, per germline. The CDR3 loop spans 10 amino acids. CDR3 residues: CSGRNTEAFF. Here the CDR3 DNA reads TGCAGCGGGAGGAACACTGAAGCTTTCTTT.

The chain recombines TRBV3-1 (or the pseudogene TRBV3-2) with TRBJ2-7; a possible D gene is TRBD2 (6 bases). V was cut by 1 base and J by 12 bases, with 10 bases left in between. CDR3 size: 11 residues. Per the germline V gene, CDR1 is LGHDT and CDR2 is YNNKEL (reference sequence). The CDR3 bases are TGTGCCAGCAGCCAAGGGGCGGGGCTGTACTTC. This translates into CASSQGAGLYF.

The genes are TRBV10-2 and TRBJ2-7; D perhaps matches TRBD1 (5 bases). Germline V gene sequence: CDR1 WSHSY, CDR2 SAAADI. This CDR3 spans 15 amino acids. The germline V and J ends were trimmed by 3 bases and 3 bases, with 15 bases remaining between them. In DNA, the CDR3 is TGCGCCAGCAGTGATGTATTTCAGGGCTACTACGAGCAGTACTTC. It translates to CASSDVFQGYYEQYF.

V is TRBV12-3 or TRBV12-4 and J is TRBJ1-5; D is undetermined. The ends were cut back, 6 bases at V and 4 bases at J, with 7 bases in the middle. This CDR3 region has 12 residues. Here the CDR3 reads CASRTWNQPQHF. DNA of the CDR3: TGTGCCAGCAGAACTTGGAATCAGCCCCAGCATTTT.